The TCR beta chain described here comes from a study of shared clonotypes between healthy human individuals. Germline V CDR1 and CDR2: SGHRS, YFSETQ. The CDR3 length is 13 residues. V shed 1 base and J shed 1 base, with 3 bases lying between them. The test was conducted at deep level. Method: immunoSEQ multiplex PCR; TCRdb's copy keeps in-frame clones and lacks some. The sample yields roughly 640,000 clones, under 80% seen once. The material sequenced was memory CD4+ T cells sorted from blood. Subset specified: CD45RA-negative fraction. The clonotype comes from a woman aged 25-40 years in good health. The chain is built from TRBV5-1 and TRBJ1-5; D remains unclear. The CDR3, as DNA: TGCGCCAGCAGCTTGTGGAGCAATCAGCCCCAGCATTTT. Protein: CASSLWSNQPQHF.